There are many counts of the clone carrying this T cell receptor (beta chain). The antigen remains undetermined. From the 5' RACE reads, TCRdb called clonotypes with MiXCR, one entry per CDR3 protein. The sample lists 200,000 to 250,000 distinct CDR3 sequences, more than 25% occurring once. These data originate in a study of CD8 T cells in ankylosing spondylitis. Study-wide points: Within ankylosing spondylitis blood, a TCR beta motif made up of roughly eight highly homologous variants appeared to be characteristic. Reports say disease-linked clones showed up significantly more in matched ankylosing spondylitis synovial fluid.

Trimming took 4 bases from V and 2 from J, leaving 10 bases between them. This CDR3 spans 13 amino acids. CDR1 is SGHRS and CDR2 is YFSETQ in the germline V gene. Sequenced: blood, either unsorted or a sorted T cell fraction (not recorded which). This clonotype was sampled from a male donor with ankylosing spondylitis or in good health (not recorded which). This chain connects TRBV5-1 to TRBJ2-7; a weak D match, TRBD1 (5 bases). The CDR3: CASSTDSPYEQYF. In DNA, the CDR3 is TGCGCCAGCAGCACCGACAGTCCCTACGAGCAGTACTTC.